This T cell receptor beta chain was recovered during a study of blood T cell repertoires in COVID-19 (dated by TCRdb to about 2020). Concerning the study at large: Samples from collaborators originated in the United States, Italy and Spain and spanned both the acute and convalescent phases of COVID-19. Deeply sampled blood TCRbeta repertoires from subjects exposed to, actively infected with, or recovered from COVID-19 were included in the dataset. A de-identified subject ID, COVID-19 status, age in years and sex were almost always included in the sample metadata. Where available, HLA class I and class II types were taken from metadata supplied by the sample provider and were not determined by assay-based typing. Samples were obtained from the ongoing ImmuneRACE study (first 160 participants) and from about 1,300 subjects provided by 6 global collaborators. The prospective study material was composed of cDNA or gDNA derived from T cells, B-cell-depleted T cells, or PBMCs. The repertoires were released in a freely available public database meant as a resource for research on the immune response to SARS-CoV-2.

CDR1 and CDR2, looked up from the germline V gene, are LGHNA and YSLEER. Relative to germline, V is 0 bases shorter and J is 0 bases shorter, with 12 bases between their ends. CDR3 length: 17 amino acids, cysteine to phenylalanine. The CDR3 DNA has 51 bases and is translated from base 1. Study-wide conclusions, independent of this receptor: The amount of clinical and demographic metadata varied by source and participant and was provided uncurated.

Each collaborating institution followed its own protocols to collect whole blood in K2EDTA tubes. For TCRbeta analysis, collaborator samples were shipped as frozen whole blood, as isolated PBMCs, or as DNA extracted from either sample type. About this clone itself: The clone's antigen remains unknown. There are no base qualities to consult, and no much larger clone falls within one base.

The immunoSEQ Assay, a bias-controlled multiplex PCR, was used to amplify TCRbeta CDR3 regions from genomic DNA. Per the authors' processing: The number of nucleated cells in each sample was estimated by amplification of reference gene primers within the assay. Sequence reads were collapsed and filtered to measure the absolute abundance of every unique TCRbeta CDR3 rearrangement. For each sample, productive Simpson clonality was calculated as the square root of Simpson's diversity index over productive rearrangements. The source is immuneACCESS, and TCRdb retained only in-frame sequences with V and J called. Part of the clones is not carried over; for the studies checked, unresolved V genes explain less than half of this, and the remainder is unexplained. V, J and clone size are taken as reported in that table, and D and trimming were inferred from the DNA itself. The sample data list about 14,000 clones, and approximately 87% of these were observed just once. The top ten clones comprise approximately 15% of the sample.

The specimen was peripheral blood. This receptor was obtained from a man aged 35 to 55 with active or convalescent COVID-19. The rearrangement joined TRBV4-3 to TRBJ1-5, with the D gene call left open. Here the CDR3 is given as CASSQEWTVTSNQPQHF. The DNA is as follows: TGCGCCAGCAGCCAAGAATGGACTGTTACTAGCAATCAGCCCCAGCATTTT.